The 31 T cell receptor beta chains below all came from one sample that was sequenced in a study of graft-versus-host responses after intestinal transplantation. The protocol was immunoSEQ multiplex PCR, while the TCRdb copy is restricted to in-frame clones and leaves out a portion. Of 90,000 to 150,000 clones in the sample, over 80% are singletons; the top ten hold around 0.12%. Their specific antigens are unknown. The sequences come from unstimulated CD4+ T cells sorted from spleen or lymph node cells, collected before intestinal transplant. The source of these receptors is a human donor who received an intestinal transplant.

This sequence joins TRBV4-2 and TRBJ2-3; TRBD2 matches 11 bases. From germline, CDR1 is LGHNA and CDR2 YNFKEQ. The CDR3 sequence is 18 residues long. V was clipped by 4 bases and J by 6 bases; unmatched bases: 15. The CDR3 nucleotides read TGTGCCAGCAGCCTATCCTTAGCGGGAGGGAGCTCCCCGGATACGCAGTATTTT. This encodes CASSLSLAGGSSPDTQYF.

The rearrangement joins TRBV2 to TRBJ1-3, with 10 bases matching TRBD1. Germline CDR1 SNHLY, CDR2 FYNNEI. The V and J ends lost 7 bases and 5 bases, in that order; junction bases with no gene match: 5. CDR3 length equals 14 residues. For the CDR3, the DNA is TGTGCCAGCATATCGGGACAGGGGCGAAACACCATATATTTT. Its translation: CASISGQGRNTIYF.

This chain connects TRBV5-8 to TRBJ2-1, with 8 nucleotides matching TRBD1. Germline loops: CDR1 SGHTS, CDR2 YDEGEE. The CDR3 runs to 15 residues. The junction had 8 bases not matched to a gene; V was cut back by 4 bases and J by 5 bases. The CDR3 spells CASSEGTGPHNEQFF. In DNA, the CDR3 is TGTGCCAGCAGCGAGGGGACAGGCCCCCACAATGAGCAGTTCTTC. Full variable domain (rest looked up from reference TRBV5-8 and TRBJ2-1): EAGVTQSPTHLIKTRGQQATLRCSPISGHTSVYWYQQALGLGLQFLLWYDEGEERNRGNFPPRFSGRQFPNYSSELNVNALELEDSALYLCASSEGTGPHNEQFFGPGTRLTVL.

In this sample, this clone turned up once. At one end the junction does not follow the germline gene, possibly because of a read error. The chain employs TRBV4-2 and TRBJ2-3; 7 nucleotides align to TRBD1. Germline CDR1 and CDR2: LGHNA and YNFKEQ. The CDR3 runs to 16 residues. The CDR3 region has the DNA TGTGCCAGCAGCCAGGGCGTTCCTCCCCGGACAGGTACGCAGTATTTT. Translation: CASSQGVPPRTGTQYF.

The J gene is TRBJ2-1, the V gene TRBV27, with no clear D. The CDR3 is made up of 15 amino acids. CDR1 is MNHEY, CDR2 SMNVEV, per germline (reference sequence). With 6 bases removed from V and 2 bases from J, the gap between germline ends came to 14 bases. CDR3 coding DNA: TGTGCCAGCAGCCGACGGGCGGTCCCCTACAATGAGCAGTTCTTC. Translated, it gives CASSRRAVPYNEQFF.

This chain connects TRBV29-1 to TRBJ1-1; 7 positions match TRBD1. Trimming cost V 6 bases and J 0 bases; bases outside gene matches: 10. There are 15 residues in the CDR3. Germline V gene sequence: CDR1 SQVTM, CDR2 ANQGSEA. The CDR3 is CSVVITGTVNTEAFF. CDR3 bases: TGCAGCGTCGTAATAACCGGGACAGTGAACACTGAAGCTTTCTTT. Looking up the rest from reference TRBV29-1 and TRBJ1-1 gives the full variable domain: SAVISQKPSRDICQRGTSLTIQCQVDSQVTMMFWYRQQPGQSLTLIATANQGSEATYESGFVIDKFPISRPNLTFSTLTVSNMSPEDSSIYLCSVVITGTVNTEAFFGQGTRLTVV.

This clone was recorded only once. V and J are TRBV27 and TRBJ2-7; 9 bases are a match to TRBD1. This CDR3 is 16 amino acids long. Germline-derived CDR1 and CDR2 are MNHEY and SMNVEV (reference sequence). V was pared by 4 bases and J by 5 bases, with 12 bases of the junction left unmatched. The CDR3 protein is CASSYPTGTGNHEQYF. The CDR3 coding sequence is TGTGCCAGCAGTTACCCAACCGGGACAGGGAACCACGAGCAGTACTTC.

CDR3 sequence (DNA): TGCGCCAGCAGCTGGCAGGGGACTAGCGTGAACACCGGGGAGCTGTTTTTT. Protein: CASSWQGTSVNTGELFF. V usage is TRBV5-1 and J usage is TRBJ2-2; 10 bases line up with TRBD2. CDR3 length equals 17 residues. J lost 1 base, V lost 3 bases, and 6 bases had no gene match. Looked up from germline, CDR1 is SGHRS and CDR2 is YFSETQ. Based on the CDR3 plus reference TRBV5-1 and TRBJ2-2, the full variable domain is KAGVTQTPRYLIKTRGQQVTLSCSPISGHRSVSWYQQTPGQGLQFLFEYFSETQRNKGNFPGRFSGRQFSNSRSEMNVSTLELGDSALYLCASSWQGTSVNTGELFFGEGSRLTVL.

The rearrangement joins TRBV25-1 to TRBJ1-3; D is ambiguous. The length of the CDR3 is 15 residues. Germline V CDR1 and CDR2: MGHDK, SYGVNS. V was clipped by 2 bases and J by 5 bases, with 13 bases between them. The DNA of the CDR3 is TGTGCCAGCAGTGAAAATCGGGCAGTACGAAACACCATATATTTT. This encodes CASSENRAVRNTIYF. Looking up the rest from reference TRBV25-1 and TRBJ1-3 gives the full variable domain: EADIYQTPRYLVIGTGKKITLECSQTMGHDKMYWYQQDPGMELHLIHYSYGVNSTEKGDLSSESTVSRIRTEHFPLTLESARPSHTSQYLCASSENRAVRNTIYFGEGSWLTVV.

CDR3 protein: CASSIWTEAFF. CDR3 DNA: TGTGCCAGTAGTATCTGGACTGAAGCTTTCTTT. This chain links TRBV19 with TRBJ1-1, with D hard to call. The V end was cut by 3 bases, the J end by 5 bases, with 4 bases between. Germline lookup yields CDR1 LNHDA and CDR2 SQIVND (reference sequence). CDR3 length: 11 residues.

The J gene is TRBJ2-1, the V gene TRBV6-5; 7 bases match TRBD1. Per germline, CDR1 MNHEY and CDR2 SVGAGI. The junction had 10 bases not matched to a gene; V was cut back by 0 bases and J by 8 bases. The CDR3 has 16 amino acids. Written as DNA, the CDR3 is TGTGCCAGCAGTTACTCGTTGCGGGCAGGGGGATATGAGCAGTTCTTC. It is translated as CASSYSLRAGGYEQFF.

The chain uses TRBV19 and TRBJ2-7; 10 positions agree with TRBD2. The V and J ends lost 8 bases and 6 bases, in that order; junction bases with no gene match: 13. The germline V gene has CDR1 LNHDA and CDR2 SQIVND (reference sequence). The CDR3 consists of 15 residues. The CDR3 sequence is CASRRKREGGSEQYF. The CDR3 DNA sequence: TGTGCCAGTCGGAGAAAGCGGGAGGGCGGAAGCGAGCAGTACTTC.

The chain carries TRBV6-5 and TRBJ2-1, with D uncertain. Trimming took off 6 bases at V and 0 bases at J, with 12 bases between the two ends. Per the germline V gene, CDR1 is MNHEY and CDR2 is SVGAGI. The CDR3 runs 15 residues. In DNA, the CDR3 is TGTGCCAGCAGCCCCGTGATAACCTCCTACAATGAGCAGTTCTTC. It yields the protein CASSPVITSYNEQFF.

The chain employs TRBV5-6 and TRBJ1-2; D is unclear. CDR1 is SGHDT, CDR2 YYEEEE, per germline. Trimming removed 0 bases from V and 3 bases from J, with 3 bases in between. This CDR3 contains 12 residues. CDR3 in amino acids: CASSLGHYGYTF. The CDR3 coding sequence is TGTGCCAGCAGCTTGGGACACTATGGCTACACCTTC.

The rearrangement uses TRBV5-1 and TRBJ2-7, with 8 bases fitting TRBD1. Germline loops: CDR1 SGHRS, CDR2 YFSETQ. The V gene end was trimmed by 0 bases and the J gene end by 6 bases; junction bases not matched to a gene: 8. The CDR3 has 15 residues. The CDR3 protein is CASSLGRTGSTEQYF. CDR3 coding DNA: TGCGCCAGCAGCTTGGGCCGGACAGGGTCTACCGAGCAGTACTTC.

This chain connects TRBV6-5 to TRBJ2-7, with D unclear. This CDR3 comprises 13 residues. V lost 0 bases and J lost 2, with 5 bases in between. Germline assignment: CDR1 MNHEY and CDR2 SVGAGI. The CDR3, as DNA: TGTGCCAGCAGTTACTCAGGCACCTACGAGCAGTACTTC. It is translated as CASSYSGTYEQYF.

This sequence joins TRBV27 and TRBJ1-2; D is perhaps TRBD1 (5 bases). The CDR3 extends over 15 amino acids. V lost 5 bases to trimming and J lost 2 bases, with 15 bases between them. Germline CDR1 MNHEY, CDR2 SMNVEV (reference sequence). CDR3 residues: CASSPLGGTNYGYTF. CDR3 sequence (DNA): TGTGCCAGCAGTCCCTTGGGGGGGACGAACTATGGCTACACCTTC.

The V gene is TRBV18, the J gene TRBJ2-1; possibly TRBD2 for D (6 bases). Germline V lookup: CDR1 KGHSH, CDR2 LQKENI. V was cut by 1 base and J by 5 bases, with 12 bases left in between. The CDR3 consists of 15 residues. DNA of the CDR3: TGTGCCAGCTCACCACAGTCTAGCGAGAACAATGAGCAGTTCTTC. Translated: CASSPQSSENNEQFF.

This CDR3 reads CASSVQPTSTDTQYF. The CDR3, as DNA: TGTGCCAGCAGTGTTCAACCCACTAGCACAGATACGCAGTATTTT. V usage is TRBV6-1 and J usage is TRBJ2-3; no clear D. Trimming took 4 bases from V and 0 from J, leaving 11 bases between them. Germline V CDR1 and CDR2: MNHNS, SASEGT. This CDR3 region has 15 residues.

In its sample, this clone was seen once. The chain combines TRBV28 with TRBJ1-2; no clear D gene. Per germline, CDR1 MDHEN and CDR2 SYDVKM. The CDR3 is 13 residues long. Trimming left V 5 bases short and J 2 bases short, with 9 bases between. The CDR3, as DNA: TGTGCCAGCAGTCAGGTGGGGAACTATGGCTACACCTTC. Its translation is CASSQVGNYGYTF.

The rearrangement uses TRBV27 and TRBJ2-1, with 9 positions matching TRBD2. V dropped 5 bases and J dropped 15; count of bases not matched to a gene: 14. Germline V gene data show CDR1 as MNHEY and CDR2 as SMNVEV (reference sequence). The length of the CDR3 is 14 residues. Written as DNA, the CDR3 is TGTGCCAGCAGTGCCACCGGGACTAGCCCCAAGGGGTTCTTC. Protein sequence: CASSATGTSPKGFF.

Details on this clone: This sample includes further DNA sequences coding for the same CDR3. The chain couples TRBV18 to TRBJ2-5; D unresolved. The CDR3 sequence is 11 residues long. The germline CDR1 and CDR2 sequences are KGHSH and LQKENI. V was trimmed by 3 bases and J by 3 bases, leaving 2 bases between them. The CDR3 region has the DNA TGTGCCAGCTCACCTAAAGAGACCCAGTACTTC. Its translation: CASSPKETQYF. The entire variable domain, with the rest obtained from reference TRBV18 and TRBJ2-5, is as follows: NAGVMQNPRHLVRRRGQEARLRCSPMKGHSHVYWYRQLPEEGLKFMVYLQKENIIDESGMPKERFSAEFPKEGPSILRIQQVVRGDSAAYFCASSPKETQYFGPGTRLLVL.

The V gene is TRBV10-3, the J gene TRBJ2-1; 8 nucleotides match TRBD2. V was clipped by 3 bases and J by 4 bases; unmatched bases: 5. The CDR3 consists of 15 residues. Germline V gene lookup returns CDR1 ENHRY and CDR2 SYGVKD. The CDR3 here is CAISEGVAGYNEQFF. The CDR3 DNA sequence: TGTGCCATCAGTGAAGGGGTAGCGGGATACAATGAGCAGTTCTTC.

This sequence joins TRBV30 and TRBJ1-5; the D gene is possibly TRBD1 (5 bases). This CDR3 is built from 14 residues. Germline-derived CDR1 and CDR2 are GTSNPN and SVGIG (reference sequence). Trimming took off 1 base at V and 1 base at J, with 8 bases between the two ends. CDR3 amino acids: CAWSEGTSNQPQHF. CDR3 bases: TGTGCCTGGAGTGAGGGGACCAGCAATCAGCCCCAGCATTTT.

V gene TRBV5-1 combines with J gene TRBJ2-3, with 12 nucleotides matching TRBD2. The J segment lost 3 bases and the V segment lost 4 bases, leaving 3 bases of the junction unmatched. This CDR3 has 15 residues. Germline loops: CDR1 SGHRS, CDR2 YFSETQ. In DNA, the CDR3 is TGCGCCAGCAGCCCGGGGACTAGCGGGACAGATACGCAGTATTTT. This translates into CASSPGTSGTDTQYF.

J is TRBJ2-1 and V is TRBV6-5; 9 nucleotides align to TRBD2. The length of the CDR3 is 15 residues. The V gene's germline CDR1 is MNHEY and CDR2 SVGAGI. With 7 bases clipped from V and 6 bases from J, the junction kept 10 bases outside the gene matches. The CDR3 coding sequence is TGTGCCAGCACCGCCGGGACTAGCTATACCAATGAGCAGTTCTTC. As protein: CASTAGTSYTNEQFF.

J is TRBJ2-5 and V is TRBV6-5; D is perhaps TRBD2 (5 bases). Germline V gives CDR1 MNHEY, CDR2 SVGAGI. Trimming removed 5 bases from V and 5 bases from J, with 15 bases in between. The CDR3 is 14 amino acids. The CDR3 DNA reads as TGTGCCAGCAGTACTTTCAGGAGAGGGGAGACCCAGTACTTC. Translated, it gives CASSTFRRGETQYF.

The J gene is TRBJ2-7, the V gene TRBV19; TRBD2 matches at 11 bases. V lost 7 bases, J lost 0 bases, and 8 bases stayed unmatched. Germline CDR1 reads LNHDA; CDR2 reads SQIVND (reference sequence). CDR3 length equals 16 residues. The CDR3: CASTPGTSGASYEQYF. The CDR3 region has the DNA TGTGCCAGTACCCCGGGGACTAGCGGAGCCTCCTACGAGCAGTACTTC. The variable domain in full, completed from reference TRBV19 and TRBJ2-7, reads DGGITQSPKYLFRKEGQNVTLSCEQNLNHDAMYWYRQDPGQGLRLIYYSQIVNDFQKGDIAEGYSVSREKKESFPLTVTSAQKNPTAFYLCASTPGTSGASYEQYFGPGTRLTVT.

This chain joins TRBV10-3 and TRBJ2-7; D is ambiguous. Trimming stripped 3 bases from V and 3 bases from J, with 3 bases between. The CDR3 has 11 amino acids. Germline V gene lookup returns CDR1 ENHRY and CDR2 SYGVKD. The CDR3 spells CAISDSYEQYF. For the CDR3, the DNA is TGTGCCATCAGTGACAGCTACGAGCAGTACTTC.

V gene TRBV30 combines with J gene TRBJ2-1; TRBD2 agrees at 8 bases. The CDR3 is 16 amino acids. Per germline, CDR1 GTSNPN and CDR2 SVGIG (reference sequence). Losses at the gene ends were 1 base for V and 6 bases for J; bases not matched to a gene: 11. CDR3 protein: CAWSALGTSAVNEQFF. The CDR3 DNA follows: TGTGCCTGGAGTGCTCTCGGGACTAGTGCAGTCAATGAGCAGTTCTTC.

The chain recombines TRBV10-3 with TRBJ2-3; D perhaps matches TRBD2 (5 bases). V was pared by 0 bases and J by 0 bases, with 7 bases between. Germline CDR1 ENHRY, CDR2 SYGVKD. This CDR3 region has 15 residues. CDR3 sequence (DNA): TGTGCCATCAGTGAGTCGGGCGGGAGCACAGATACGCAGTATTTT. Translated: CAISESGGSTDTQYF.